The 9 T cell receptor beta chains below all came from one sample that was sequenced in a study of T cell responses to AZD1222 COVID-19 vaccine. The method was immunoSEQ multiplex PCR; TCRdb's version includes in-frame clones alone and lacks a portion of them. The repertoire has about 92,000 clones, just over 90% of them found once; the top ten carry about a fifth. The sample consisted of peripheral blood, taken on day 0 of AZD1222 vaccination. Source of these receptors: an adult in good health.

This chain uses TRBV5-4 with TRBJ1-1; tentatively, D is TRBD1 (6 bases). Germline V lookup: CDR1 SGHNT, CDR2 YYREEE (reference sequence). This CDR3 is 18 amino acids long. Trimming removed 1 base at V and 1 base at J, with 20 bases between. CDR3 region: CASSLPWGADTQNTEAFF. DNA for the CDR3: TGTGCCAGCAGCTTGCCCTGGGGGGCCGACACCCAGAACACTGAAGCTTTCTTT. Filled out from reference TRBV5-4 and TRBJ1-1, the complete variable domain reads ETGVTQSPTHLIKTRGQQVTLRCSSQSGHNTVSWYQQALGQGPQFIFQYYREEENGRGNFPPRFSGLQFPNYSSELNVNALELDDSALYLCASSLPWGADTQNTEAFFGQGTRLTVV.

V usage is TRBV7-2 and J usage is TRBJ2-2, with a tentative D call TRBD2 (5 bases). Germline lookup yields CDR1 SGHTA and CDR2 FQGNSA. Trimming left V 4 bases short and J 13 bases short, with 13 bases between. There are 12 residues in the CDR3. This CDR3 reads CASSSQRAGLFF. Written as DNA, the CDR3 is TGTGCCAGCAGCTCGCAGAGGGCGGGGCTGTTTTTT.

The rearrangement links TRBV6-5 to TRBJ1-3; 12 bases agree with TRBD1. Germline values: CDR1 MNHEY, CDR2 SVGAGI. CDR3 length: 15 amino acids. With 6 bases clipped from V and 5 bases from J, the junction kept 5 bases outside the gene matches. CDR3 in amino acids: CASRAGQGARNTIYF. The CDR3 DNA sequence: TGTGCCAGCAGAGCGGGACAGGGGGCAAGAAACACCATATATTTT.

The rearrangement links TRBV18 to TRBJ1-1; D gene uncertain. V lost 2 bases and J lost 0, with 10 bases in between. The germline V gene encodes CDR1 KGHSH and CDR2 LQKENI. The CDR3 sequence is 15 residues long. The CDR3 is CASSPSTNMNTEAFF. CDR3 nucleotide sequence: TGTGCCAGCTCACCAAGCACGAACATGAACACTGAAGCTTTCTTT.

The V gene is TRBV7-9, the J gene TRBJ1-3, with no clear D. Per germline, CDR1 SEHNR and CDR2 FQNEAQ (reference sequence). Deletions cut 1 base from V and 3 bases from J, with 4 bases between. There are 13 residues in the CDR3. CDR3 loop: CASSLGFGNTIYF. The CDR3 DNA reads TGTGCCAGCAGCTTAGGATTTGGAAACACCATATATTTT.

This clone was observed once. The gene calls are TRBV11-2 and TRBJ1-4; D is undetermined. V was cut by 6 bases and J by 6 bases, with 23 bases left in between. Germline CDR1 reads SGHAT; CDR2 reads FQNNGV. The CDR3 has 17 residues. CDR3 residues: CASSRMDRALGDEKLFF. The CDR3 DNA is TGTGCCAGCAGTCGCATGGACCGGGCGCTGGGTGATGAAAAACTGTTTTTT.

The chain combines TRBV5-1 with TRBJ2-7; D may be TRBD1 (6 bases). From germline, CDR1 is SGHRS and CDR2 YFSETQ. The CDR3 runs to 12 residues. Trimming took 5 bases from V and 0 from J, leaving 6 bases between them. CDR3 in DNA: TGCGCCAGCAGGGACAGCTCCTACGAGCAGTACTTC. This codes for CASRDSSYEQYF.

V and J are TRBV6-6 and TRBJ2-1; no clear D. V shed 4 bases and J shed 7 bases, with 5 bases lying between them. CDR1 and CDR2 from the germline V gene are MNHNY and SVGAGI (reference sequence). There are 11 residues in the CDR3. CDR3: CASSSPNEQFF. Here the CDR3 DNA reads TGTGCCAGCAGTTCGCCTAATGAGCAGTTCTTC.

The rearrangement uses TRBV18 and TRBJ1-2; 7 nucleotides match TRBD1. After removal of 2 bases from V and 2 bases from J, the junction contained 20 bases not matched to a gene. The CDR3 runs 20 residues. Germline loops: CDR1 KGHSH, CDR2 LQKENI. CDR3 in amino acids: CASSPVGDLLRDSLNYGYTF. Written as DNA, the CDR3 is TGTGCCAGCTCACCAGTCGGCGACCTCCTTCGGGACAGCCTAAACTATGGCTACACCTTC.